The T cell receptor (beta chain) described here comes from a study of blood T cell repertoires in COVID-19. Whole-study context: Samples taken during acute and convalescent COVID-19 were collected in the United States, Italy and Spain. The cDNA or gDNA used as material had been derived from T cells, B-cell-depleted T cells, or PBMCs.

How the authors handled the data: The assay estimated nucleated cells by amplifying reference gene primers. Using immunoSEQ multiplex PCR, the repertoire was profiled, and TCRdb retains in-frame clones only, with some absent. The V and J calls and clone size come from that table; D and trimming were worked out from the DNA. Of 200,000 to 300,000 clones listed, approximately 80% are singletons. Looked up from germline, CDR1 is SGHVS and CDR2 is FNYEAQ. The CDR3 extends over 18 amino acids. Trimming took 5 bases from V and 4 from J; bases not matched to a gene: 15. The receptor's source is a man between 60 and 70 years old with acute or convalescent COVID-19. Source material: peripheral blood. This sequence joins TRBV7-6 and TRBJ1-2, with 11 positions matching TRBD1. For the CDR3, the DNA is TGTGCCAGCAGCCCCCGGGACAGGGGGACCGATAGCGGCTATGGCTACACCTTC. Its protein product is CASSPRDRGTDSGYGYTF. Looking up the rest from reference TRBV7-6 and TRBJ1-2 gives the full variable domain: GAGVSQSPRYKVTKRGQDVALRCDPISGHVSLYWYRQALGQGPEFLTYFNYEAQQDKSGLPNDRFSAERPEGSISTLTIQRTEQRDSAMYRCASSPRDRGTDSGYGYTFGSGTRLTVV.